This T cell receptor beta chain was captured by sequencing in a study of Ad26.COV2.S vaccination and SARS-CoV-2 variants. About the study: Each vaccinee took Ad26.COV2.S intramuscularly, once or twice 56 days apart. Overall study findings and caveats: It is possible that the TCR breadth and depth analyses underestimated the total T cell responses.

As for treatment: 15 to 20 received Ad26.COV2.S at low or high dose, single or two shots; a few received placebo; per-sample allocation not given. The investigators took samples on day 63 after the first vaccine or placebo injection. What was given as vaccine was an Ad26 vector encoding Wuhan-strain SARS-CoV-2 spike. The CDR3 loop spans 11 amino acids. The ends were cut back, 6 bases at V and 6 bases at J, with 9 bases in the middle. Repertoires were generated with immunoSEQ multiplex PCR, while TCRdb's copy carries only in-frame clones and drops some. The sample records around 370,000 clones, about 85% being singletons. About this clone: Its antigen is currently unknown.

The input for sequencing was peripheral blood, taken in a trial of Ad26.COV2.S vaccine versus placebo. The V call is TRBV12-3 or TRBV12-4, the J call TRBJ2-7, with D unclear. The TCR was taken from a person between 18 and 65 years old who received the Ad26.COV2.S COVID-19 vaccine or a placebo. The CDR3 protein is CASRGILEQYF. As DNA, the CDR3 is TGTGCCAGCAGGGGGATACTCGAGCAGTACTTC.